These 32 T cell receptor beta chains came from one sample sequenced in a study of T cells after yellow fever vaccination. TCRdb independently ran MiXCR on the 5' RACE reads; one entry per CDR3 protein. The sample lists some 110,000 distinct CDR3 sequences, roughly 6.8% occurring once. The sample was CD4+ T cells sorted from PBMCs, taken 35 to 50 days after the first yellow fever vaccination. The receptors shown here come from a man aged 18 to 29 who received the YFV17D yellow fever vaccine.

At least ten counts were recorded for this clonotype. The V call is TRBV10-3, the J call TRBJ1-5; D is possibly TRBD1 (5 bases). Trimming removed 0 bases at V and 7 bases at J, with 13 bases between. Germline V gene data show CDR1 as ENHRY and CDR2 as SYGVKD. The CDR3 loop spans 15 amino acids. This chain's CDR3 is CAISESGTLEQPQHF. The CDR3 DNA follows: TGTGCCATCAGTGAGTCGGGGACCCTAGAGCAGCCCCAGCATTTT.

The sample holds many counts of this clonotype. The chain links TRBV6-5 to TRBJ2-2; no clear D. Per the germline V gene, CDR1 is MNHEY and CDR2 is SVGAGI. Trimming left V 5 bases short and J 0 bases short, with 13 bases between. The CDR3 consists of 16 residues. CDR3 DNA: TGTGCCAGCAGTAACACCTATGACCCGAACACCGGGGAGCTGTTTTTT. This translates into CASSNTYDPNTGELFF.

There are many counts of this clonotype. The chain combines TRBV18 with TRBJ2-7; D uncertain. Trimming removed 6 bases from V and 1 base from J, with 13 bases in between. Per the germline V gene, CDR1 is KGHSH and CDR2 is LQKENI. The CDR3 runs to 14 residues. The CDR3 reads CASSPAPFSYEQYF. The DNA of the CDR3 is TGTGCCAGCTCGCCTGCCCCGTTTTCCTACGAGCAGTACTTC.

Many counts were recorded for this clonotype. This chain uses TRBV6-5 with TRBJ2-5; D not certain. Trimming pared 2 bases from V and 2 bases from J, leaving 9 bases between. Per the germline V gene, CDR1 is MNHEY and CDR2 is SVGAGI. This CDR3 contains 14 residues. The CDR3 region is CASSYDGQQETQYF. CDR3 nucleotides: TGTGCCAGCAGTTACGACGGGCAGCAAGAGACCCAGTACTTC.

The chain joins TRBV5-4 to TRBJ2-7, with 10 bases aligning to TRBD1. This CDR3 spans 15 amino acids. The V and J ends lost 4 bases and 7 bases, in that order; junction bases with no gene match: 11. Germline assignment: CDR1 SGHNT and CDR2 YYREEE (reference sequence). The CDR3: CASSRTGTGVWEQYV. The CDR3 DNA reads TGTGCCAGCAGCAGGACCGGGACAGGGGTTTGGGAGCAGTACGTC.

This clonotype was picked up many times. This chain's CDR3 is CASSSAERGYNEQFF. DNA of the CDR3: TGTGCCAGCAGTTCGGCAGAGAGAGGGTACAATGAGCAGTTCTTC. V usage is TRBV6-5 and J usage is TRBJ2-1; D possibly corresponds to TRBD2 (5 bases). The CDR3 is 15 amino acids. In germline, CDR1 is MNHEY, CDR2 SVGAGI. V was trimmed by 4 bases and J by 4 bases, leaving 14 bases between them.

The table lists this clonotype with many counts. The chain is built from TRBV11-2 and TRBJ2-1; 7 bases line up with TRBD1. Germline V gives CDR1 SGHAT, CDR2 FQNNGV. CDR3 length equals 14 residues. The V gene end was trimmed by 0 bases and the J gene end by 7 bases; junction bases not matched to a gene: 3. The CDR3 DNA reads as TGTGCCAGCAGCTTAGATATGGGACAGAATGAGCAGTTCTTC. Encoded protein: CASSLDMGQNEQFF.

In its sample, this clonotype was seen many times. This chain links TRBV7-3 with TRBJ2-5; D remains ambiguous. Germline CDR1 SGHTA, CDR2 FQGTGA. The CDR3 extends over 13 amino acids. V lost 3 bases and J lost 5, with 10 bases in between. The CDR3 region is CASSFGDMETQYF. In DNA, the CDR3 is TGTGCCAGCAGCTTTGGGGATATGGAGACCCAGTACTTC.

This clonotype was observed many times. V gene TRBV12-3 or TRBV12-4 combines with J gene TRBJ1-2; a possible D gene is TRBD1 (6 bases). Trimming took off 6 bases at V and 6 bases at J, with 14 bases between the two ends. The CDR3 contains 13 residues. Here the CDR3 reads CASSLGASDGYTF. The CDR3 coding sequence is TGTGCCAGCAGCCTGGGGGCGTCTGATGGCTACACCTTC.

This clonotype was found many times. This chain joins TRBV5-1 and TRBJ1-2, with 11 bases that match TRBD1. V lost 0 bases, J lost 8 bases, and 6 bases stayed unmatched. The germline V gene has CDR1 SGHRS and CDR2 YFSETQ. This CDR3 has 15 residues. As DNA, the CDR3 is TGCGCCAGCAGCTTGGCCGGGACAGGGGGGGAAGGCTACACCTTC. Its translation is CASSLAGTGGEGYTF.

In its sample, this clonotype was seen many times. The chain links TRBV5-1 to TRBJ2-2, with D unclear. Germline V CDR1 and CDR2: SGHRS, YFSETQ. CDR3 length equals 12 residues. Trimming cost V 0 bases and J 8 bases, with 5 bases left between them. Written as DNA, the CDR3 is TGCGCCAGCAGCTTGGCGGTGGGGGAGCTGTTTTTT. It specifies CASSLAVGELFF.

This clonotype was detected many times. This rearrangement joins TRBV6-1 to TRBJ1-1, with D perhaps TRBD1 (5 bases). V shed 0 bases and J shed 5 bases, with 13 bases lying between them. CDR1 and CDR2 from the germline V gene are MNHNS and SASEGT. This CDR3 contains 15 residues. In nucleotides, the CDR3 is TGTGCCAGCAGTGAAGCCACGGGACTGCTAACTGAAGCTTTCTTT. Its protein product is CASSEATGLLTEAFF.

Ten or more counts support this clonotype. This chain uses TRBV6-5 with TRBJ2-5; D might be TRBD2 (6 bases). This CDR3 region has 15 residues. Per germline, CDR1 MNHEY and CDR2 SVGAGI. V was trimmed by 0 bases and J by 9 bases, leaving 17 bases between them. CDR3 DNA sequence: TGTGCCAGCAGTTACTCGAGAGGAGCGTGGGGGGCCCAGTACTTC. Amino acids: CASSYSRGAWGAQYF.

In this sample, this clonotype turned up many times. V and J are TRBV20-1 and TRBJ2-4; D unclear. The CDR3 spans 14 residues. The germline CDR1 and CDR2 sequences are DFQATT and SNEGSKA (reference sequence). Trimming shortened V by 1 base and J by 0 bases, and 7 bases separated the two germline ends. The CDR3 reads CSARAMEAKNIQYF. CDR3 nucleotides: TGCAGTGCTAGAGCGATGGAAGCCAAAAACATTCAGTACTTC.

The genes are TRBV7-2 and TRBJ1-1; D might be TRBD1 (5 bases). The germline V and J ends were trimmed by 5 bases and 4 bases, with 11 bases remaining between them. This CDR3 is built from 13 residues. Germline V gene data show CDR1 as SGHTA and CDR2 as FQGNSA. This chain's CDR3 is CASSGGVGTEAFF. The CDR3 nucleotides read TGTGCCAGCAGCGGGGGGGTGGGCACTGAAGCTTTCTTT.

In its sample, this clonotype was seen many times. The chain carries TRBV1 and TRBJ2-1; TRBD2 is the table's D call and was not checked against the DNA. TRBV1 is given as a pseudogene. This CDR3 has 19 amino acids. The CDR3 loop reads CTSSQDVGGSRGPYNEQFF. The CDR3 coding sequence is TGCACCAGCAGCCAAGACGTGGGGGGTAGCCGAGGGCCATACAATGAGCAGTTCTTC.

This clonotype has a count of ten or more. This rearrangement joins TRBV5-1 to TRBJ2-3; D might be TRBD2 (6 bases). CDR3 size: 17 residues. The V gene's germline CDR1 is SGHRS and CDR2 YFSETQ. V was clipped by 1 base and J by 4 bases, with 19 bases between them. Here the CDR3 reads CASSLSRGGGFSDTQYF. CDR3 nucleotides: TGCGCCAGCAGCTTGAGCCGGGGAGGAGGTTTCTCAGATACGCAGTATTTT.

This clonotype was observed at least ten times. The chain has TRBV10-3 and TRBJ2-3, with D possibly called TRBD1 or TRBD2 (5 bases each). The germline V and J ends were trimmed by 3 bases and 1 base, with 11 bases remaining between them. CDR1 and CDR2 (germline): ENHRY, SYGVKD. The CDR3 has 15 amino acids. The CDR3 loop is CAISDGARGTDTQYF. CDR3 coding DNA: TGTGCCATCAGTGACGGGGCTCGGGGCACAGATACGCAGTATTTT.

Comments on this clonotype: This may be a read error: a much more frequent sequence differs by one nucleotide. The chain couples TRBV5-1 to TRBJ1-6; unclear D gene. There are 16 residues in the CDR3. In germline, CDR1 is SGHRS, CDR2 YFSETQ. The CDR3 spells CDSSSGGSRYNSPLHF. The CDR3 bases are TGCGACAGCAGCTCAGGCGGATCCCGCTATAATTCACCCCTCCACTTT.

The sample holds many counts of this clonotype. This chain joins TRBV12-3 or TRBV12-4 and TRBJ1-4; possibly TRBD1 for D (5 bases). Trimming cost V 2 bases and J 8 bases, with 9 bases left between them. The CDR3 length is 13 residues. The CDR3 reads CASSLQGDEKLFF. The CDR3 DNA sequence: TGTGCCAGCAGTTTACAAGGGGACGAAAAACTGTTTTTT.

The V call is TRBV10-3, the J call TRBJ1-6; D is unclear. Trimming cost V 9 bases and J 5 bases, with 11 bases left between them. Germline CDR1 ENHRY, CDR2 SYGVKD. CDR3 size: 13 residues. The CDR3 is CAIGPNNNSPLHF. The CDR3 nucleotides are TGTGCCATTGGACCAAATAATAATTCACCCCTCCACTTT.

At least ten counts were recorded for this clonotype. The rearrangement uses TRBV9 and TRBJ2-5; no clear D. Germline V CDR1 and CDR2: SGDLS, YYNGEE. The CDR3 contains 14 residues. With 0 bases removed from V and 2 bases from J, the gap between germline ends came to 8 bases. The CDR3 DNA is TGTGCCAGCAGCGTAGTCACAGAACAAGAGACCCAGTACTTC. It encodes CASSVVTEQETQYF.

This clonotype has ten or more counts. The chain is built from TRBV5-6 and TRBJ1-3; no firm D call. The CDR3 sequence is 14 residues long. The V gene lost 6 bases and the J gene lost 2 bases, with 12 bases spanning the gap. Germline values: CDR1 SGHDT, CDR2 YYEEEE. CDR3 residues: CASTALGTGNTIYF. As DNA, the CDR3 is TGTGCCAGCACCGCTCTTGGGACTGGAAACACCATATATTTT. The full variable domain, with the rest looked up from reference TRBV5-6 and TRBJ1-3, is DAGVTQSPTHLIKTRGQQVTLRCSPKSGHDTVSWYQQALGQGPQFIFQYYEEEERQRGNFPDRFSGHQFPNYSSELNVNALLLGDSALYLCASTALGTGNTIYFGEGSWLTVV.

This clonotype was seen many times. The chain recombines TRBV7-9 with TRBJ1-1, with a weak D call TRBD1 (5 bases). Germline V gives CDR1 SEHNR, CDR2 FQNEAQ (reference sequence). This CDR3 contains 16 residues. V lost 8 bases to trimming and J lost 3 bases, with 22 bases between them. This CDR3 reads CASGLLLGMGHTEAFF. DNA for the CDR3: TGTGCCAGCGGCCTCTTACTAGGGATGGGGCACACTGAAGCTTTCTTT.

This clonotype was counted only a few times. Here the CDR3 DNA reads TGTGCCAGCAGCGCAGGACCGCGCGGATCACCCCTCCACTTT. Protein sequence: CASSAGPRGSPLHF. The rearrangement joins TRBV7-9 to TRBJ1-6; D is unclear. Germline V gene lookup returns CDR1 SEHNR and CDR2 FQNEAQ (reference sequence). V shed 5 bases and J shed 10 bases, with 15 bases lying between them. The CDR3 has 14 amino acids.

This chain connects TRBV11-2 to TRBJ1-1; the D gene is possibly TRBD1 (5 bases). The V gene lost 2 bases and the J gene lost 3 bases, with 13 bases spanning the gap. The germline gives CDR1 SGHAT, CDR2 FQNNGV. The CDR3 has 15 amino acids. The CDR3, as DNA: TGTGCCAGCAGCTTAATCCAGGGCAGGGACACTGAAGCTTTCTTT. The encoded protein is CASSLIQGRDTEAFF.

In its sample, this clonotype was seen many times. The genes are TRBV5-5 and TRBJ2-1; TRBD2 is a possible D gene (6 bases). This CDR3 is built from 13 residues. Germline CDR1 reads SGHKS; CDR2 reads YYEKEE (reference sequence). Between the trimmed V and J ends, which lost 3 bases and 9 bases, there was a span of 13 bases. CDR3 region: CASSSVGDFEQFF. The CDR3, as DNA: TGTGCCAGCAGCTCAGTGGGGGACTTTGAGCAGTTCTTC.

This sequence joins TRBV5-1 and TRBJ1-1, with D possibly matching TRBD1 (6 bases). The V end was cut by 0 bases, the J end by 3 bases, with 18 bases between. Germline V gene lookup returns CDR1 SGHRS and CDR2 YFSETQ. The CDR3 consists of 17 residues. CDR3 DNA: TGCGCCAGCAGCTTGGTACGTGGGGGGCGCGGAGACACTGAAGCTTTCTTT. Residues: CASSLVRGGRGDTEAFF.

The chain employs TRBV5-1 and TRBJ2-5; D is perhaps TRBD1 or TRBD2 (5 bases each). Trimming pared 0 bases from V and 4 bases from J, leaving 10 bases between. Germline loops: CDR1 SGHRS, CDR2 YFSETQ. CDR3 length equals 14 residues. The CDR3 DNA is TGCGCCAGCAGCTTGGGCGAGGGGACAGAGACCCAGTACTTC. It is translated as CASSLGEGTETQYF.

This clonotype was observed at least ten times. This chain connects TRBV25-1 to TRBJ1-3, with a possible D match to TRBD1 (6 bases). The CDR3 has 17 residues. V was cut by 2 bases and J by 0 bases, with 14 bases left in between. The germline gives CDR1 MGHDK, CDR2 SYGVNS. CDR3 loop: CASSEPRQASSGNTIYF. The CDR3 DNA reads as TGTGCCAGCAGTGAACCCAGACAGGCAAGCTCTGGAAACACCATATATTTT.

This clonotype showed up just a few times. The chain carries TRBV5-1 and TRBJ2-5; 7 bases map to TRBD2. CDR1 and CDR2 (germline): SGHRS, YFSETQ. This CDR3 region has 15 residues. V lost 4 bases and J lost 2; bases outside the gene matches: 8. CDR3 nucleotide sequence: TGCGCCAGCAGCCGGGGGGACGCAAAACAAGAGACCCAGTACTTC. This translates into CASSRGDAKQETQYF.

This clonotype was picked up many times. V is TRBV2 and J is TRBJ1-5, with a weak D call TRBD1 (5 bases). This CDR3 region has 12 residues. Trimming removed 8 bases at V and 7 bases at J, with 12 bases between. Per germline, CDR1 SNHLY and CDR2 FYNNEI. The CDR3 spells CASSRVTQPQHF. DNA of the CDR3: TGTGCCAGCTCCAGGGTAACCCAGCCCCAGCATTTT.